Given below is one T cell receptor (beta chain) in context. Its antigen is as yet unknown. The trim removed 9 bases at V and 12 bases at J, leaving 19 bases unmatched. The CDR3 is 15 amino acids. In germline, CDR1 is MNHEY, CDR2 SMNVEV (reference sequence). These data are taken from a study of cytomegalovirus exposure and HLA in healthy donors. Background on the study: Previous work identified roughly 110 million unique TCR beta sequences from around 200 million T cells. Study results and caveats: The study dropped some indistinguishable V segments, TRBV6-2 and TRBV6-3 among them.

The donors (healthy individuals) were bone marrow donors. Donors were nominally healthy when sampled, though unrecorded immune exposures were likely. PCR primers comprised 60 Vbeta and 13 Jbeta primers. Method: immunoSEQ multiplex PCR; TCRdb's copy keeps in-frame clones and lacks some. The table has some 70,000 clones, under 80% seen once; the top ten hold 12% to 15%. The clonotype was recovered from a male donor in good health and CMV-seropositive. This sequence joins TRBV27 and TRBJ2-1; TRBD1 aligns across 8 bases. The sample taken for sequencing was PBMCs. The CDR3 nucleotides read TGTGCCAGTGGATGGACAGGGAACCACTATGAGTGGCAGTTCTTC. Protein sequence: CASGWTGNHYEWQFF.